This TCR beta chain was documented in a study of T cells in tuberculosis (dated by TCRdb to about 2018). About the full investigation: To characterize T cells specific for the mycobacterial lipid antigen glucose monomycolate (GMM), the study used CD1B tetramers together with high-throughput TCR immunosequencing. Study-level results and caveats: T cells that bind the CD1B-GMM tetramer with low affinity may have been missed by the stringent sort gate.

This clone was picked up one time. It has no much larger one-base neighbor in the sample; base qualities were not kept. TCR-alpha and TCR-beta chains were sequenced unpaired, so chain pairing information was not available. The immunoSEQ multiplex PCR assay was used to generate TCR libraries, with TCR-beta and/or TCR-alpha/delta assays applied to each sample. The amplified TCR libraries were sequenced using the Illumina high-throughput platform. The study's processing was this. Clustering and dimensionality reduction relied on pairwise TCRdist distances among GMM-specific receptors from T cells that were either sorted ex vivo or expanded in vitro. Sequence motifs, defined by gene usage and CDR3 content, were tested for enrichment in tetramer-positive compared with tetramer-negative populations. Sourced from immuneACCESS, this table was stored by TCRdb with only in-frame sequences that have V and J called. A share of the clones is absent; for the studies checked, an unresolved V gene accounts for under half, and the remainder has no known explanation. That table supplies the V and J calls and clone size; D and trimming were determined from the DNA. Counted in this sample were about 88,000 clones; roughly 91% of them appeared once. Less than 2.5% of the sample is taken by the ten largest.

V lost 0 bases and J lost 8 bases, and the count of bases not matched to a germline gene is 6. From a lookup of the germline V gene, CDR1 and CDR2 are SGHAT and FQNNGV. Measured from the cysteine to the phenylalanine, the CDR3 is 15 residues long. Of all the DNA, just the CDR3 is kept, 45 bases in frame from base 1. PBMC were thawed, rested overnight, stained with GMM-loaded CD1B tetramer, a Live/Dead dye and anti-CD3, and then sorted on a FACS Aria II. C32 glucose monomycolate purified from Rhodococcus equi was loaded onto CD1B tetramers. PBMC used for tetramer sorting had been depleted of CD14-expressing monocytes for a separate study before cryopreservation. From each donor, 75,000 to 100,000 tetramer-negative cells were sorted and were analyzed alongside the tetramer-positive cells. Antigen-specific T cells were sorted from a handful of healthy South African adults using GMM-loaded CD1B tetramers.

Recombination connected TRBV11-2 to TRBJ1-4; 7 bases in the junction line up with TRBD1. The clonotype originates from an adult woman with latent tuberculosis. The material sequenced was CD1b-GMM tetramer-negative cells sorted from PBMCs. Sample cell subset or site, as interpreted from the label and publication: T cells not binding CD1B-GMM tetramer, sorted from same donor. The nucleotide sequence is TGTGCCAGCAGCTTAGAAGGGGGCCTAGGCGAAAAACTGTTTTTT. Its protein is CASSLEGGLGEKLFF.